These 27 T cell receptor beta chains were all obtained from the same sample, sequenced in a study of shared clonotypes between healthy human individuals. Naive CD8 cells were CD45RO-negative, positively selected for CCR7, excluding terminally differentiated effector memory CD45RA+ cells. Only in-frame clones appear in the TCRdb table, and some are missing; sequencing was by immunoSEQ multiplex PCR. The table shows about 2.1 million clones, with about 93% occurring only once. The sample comprised naive CD8+ T cells from PBMCs. The receptors come from a man between 18 and 29 years old in good health. Some clones in this sample may be carry-over from other donors' samples.

The rearrangement joins TRBV9 to TRBJ2-3, with TRBD2 as a possible D gene (6 bases). Germline assignment: CDR1 SGDLS and CDR2 YYNGEE. V was clipped by 3 bases and J by 4 bases, with 15 bases between them. This CDR3 is built from 15 residues. This CDR3 is CASSGKPGAPDTQYF. The DNA for the CDR3 is TGTGCCAGCAGCGGGAAGCCGGGAGCCCCAGATACGCAGTATTTT.

The chain employs TRBV9 and TRBJ2-1; D gene ambiguous. The CDR3 is 13 amino acids. V gave up 3 bases and J gave up 0 bases, with 4 bases separating them. Germline loops: CDR1 SGDLS, CDR2 YYNGEE. This chain's CDR3 is CASSDSSYNEQFF. The CDR3 region has the DNA TGTGCCAGCAGCGACAGCTCCTACAATGAGCAGTTCTTC.

V is TRBV11-2 and J is TRBJ2-5; 8 bases line up with TRBD1. J was trimmed by 5 bases and V by 1 base; bases with no gene match: 15. Germline CDR1 reads SGHAT; CDR2 reads FQNNGV. The CDR3 totals 18 residues. The CDR3 coding sequence is TGTGCCAGCAGCTTAGGACCCTATGGCAGGGGGCTGAGGGAGACCCAGTACTTC. Its protein product is CASSLGPYGRGLRETQYF. The variable domain in full, completed from reference TRBV11-2 and TRBJ2-5, reads EAGVAQSPRYKIIEKRQSVAFWCNPISGHATLYWYQQILGQGPKLLIQFQNNGVVDDSQLPKDRFSAERLKGVDSTLKIQPAKLEDSAVYLCASSLGPYGRGLRETQYFGPGTRLLVL.

The V gene is TRBV4-3, the J gene TRBJ2-3, with 9 bases fitting TRBD1. The germline V gene has CDR1 LGHNA and CDR2 YSLEER. V trimming: 4 bases; J trimming: 6 bases; junction bases outside the gene matches: 8. The CDR3 consists of 15 residues. The CDR3 region is CASSRDRGEVDTQYF. The CDR3 bases are TGCGCCAGCAGCCGAGACAGGGGGGAGGTTGATACGCAGTATTTT.

This clone was observed a handful of times. The chain links TRBV7-6 to TRBJ2-5; 7 bases are a match to TRBD1. CDR3 size: 15 residues. The V gene end was trimmed by 2 bases and the J gene end by 5 bases; junction bases not matched to a gene: 8. Per the germline V gene, CDR1 is SGHVS and CDR2 is FNYEAQ. The CDR3 DNA sequence: TGTGCCAGCAGCTTACTGAGGGGGCGGAACGAGACCCAGTACTTC. This codes for CASSLLRGRNETQYF.

This chain links TRBV7-8 with TRBJ1-3; D call uncertain. Germline V gene data show CDR1 as SGHVS and CDR2 as FQNEAQ. CDR3 size: 14 residues. The germline V and J ends were trimmed by 1 base and 7 bases, with 11 bases remaining between them. The CDR3 spells CASSLGVGLNTIYF. Written as DNA, the CDR3 is TGTGCCAGCAGCTTAGGGGTAGGGCTGAACACCATATATTTT.

V gene TRBV6-6 combines with J gene TRBJ1-3, with 12 bases lining up with TRBD1. The CDR3 is 16 residues long. V shed 8 bases, J shed 4 bases, and the junction held 9 bases outside the gene matches. Per the germline V gene, CDR1 is MNHNY and CDR2 is SVGAGI (reference sequence). The CDR3: CASHRDRGPVGNTIYF. In DNA, the CDR3 is TGTGCCAGCCACCGGGACAGGGGGCCGGTAGGAAACACCATATATTTT.

This clone was seen more than once but under ten times. V usage is TRBV27 and J usage is TRBJ2-1; D gene uncertain. Germline V lookup: CDR1 MNHEY, CDR2 SMNVEV (reference sequence). The CDR3 loop spans 11 amino acids. V was clipped by 8 bases and J by 2 bases, with 4 bases between them. The chain's CDR3 is CASQTYNEQFF. The CDR3 DNA reads TGTGCCAGCCAGACCTACAATGAGCAGTTCTTC.

The chain carries TRBV5-1 and TRBJ2-3, with D possibly TRBD2 on 6 matching bases. Germline V gene sequence: CDR1 SGHRS, CDR2 YFSETQ. This CDR3 contains 15 residues. Trimming stripped 1 base from V and 4 bases from J, with 13 bases between. The CDR3 DNA follows: TGCGCCAGCAGCTTGAAGGGCAGGGAGGCAGATACGCAGTATTTT. Translated, it gives CASSLKGREADTQYF.

As for this clone: This sample includes further DNA sequences coding for the same CDR3. The V call is TRBV15, the J call TRBJ1-4, with D possibly TRBD1 on 5 matching bases. The CDR3 has 15 amino acids. V was trimmed by 1 base and J by 3 bases, leaving 9 bases between them. The germline V gene has CDR1 LNHNV and CDR2 YYDKDF (reference sequence). The CDR3, as DNA: TGTGCCACCAGCAGAGGGGGCGCCGCTAATGAAAAACTGTTTTTT. Its protein is CATSRGGAANEKLFF.

J is TRBJ2-3 and V is TRBV29-1; D not resolved. Germline values: CDR1 SQVTM, CDR2 ANQGSEA. The CDR3 is 11 residues long. Trimming left V 5 bases short and J 8 bases short, with 11 bases between. CDR3 sequence reads: CSVHLLGTQYF. In DNA, the CDR3 is TGCAGCGTTCATCTTTTAGGTACGCAGTATTTT.

The CDR3 loop is CASSQDVADNQPQHF. The CDR3 bases are TGCGCCAGCAGCCAAGATGTGGCGGACAATCAGCCCCAGCATTTT. This chain links TRBV4-3 with TRBJ1-5; D is ambiguous. The CDR3 contains 15 residues. The V and J ends lost 0 bases and 3 bases respectively, with 9 bases between them. Germline lookup yields CDR1 LGHNA and CDR2 YSLEER.

Points on this clone: This sample includes further DNA sequences coding for the same CDR3. The rearrangement joins TRBV4-1 to TRBJ2-5; D remains unclear. The V end lost 1 base, the J end lost 5 bases, and 11 bases lay between the germline ends. The CDR3 extends over 14 amino acids. From germline, CDR1 is MGHRA and CDR2 YSYEKL. The CDR3 region is CASSQGPKGETQYF. The CDR3 nucleotides read TGCGCCAGCAGCCAAGGACCCAAAGGGGAGACCCAGTACTTC.

CDR3 amino acids: CASSQEVVLQGTEAFF. CDR3 bases: TGTGCCAGCAGCCAAGAAGTAGTACTTCAAGGGACTGAAGCTTTCTTT. The chain combines TRBV14 with TRBJ1-1; D uncertain. V was clipped by 0 bases and J by 5 bases, with 16 bases between them. Germline CDR1 is SGHDN and CDR2 is FVKESK. The CDR3 totals 16 residues.

The chain employs TRBV14 and TRBJ2-3; no reliable D call. Per germline, CDR1 SGHDN and CDR2 FVKESK. V was pared by 3 bases and J by 2 bases, with 12 bases between. This CDR3 has 15 amino acids. The CDR3 loop reads CASSHLDKLTDTQYF. As DNA, the CDR3 is TGTGCCAGCAGCCACCTAGATAAACTCACAGATACGCAGTATTTT.

The DNA of the CDR3 is TGTGCCAGCAGCGTACAGATGGCTAGCGGTCCCTACGAGCAGTACTTC. Encoded protein: CASSVQMASGPYEQYF. The V gene is TRBV9, the J gene TRBJ2-7, with TRBD2 matching 7 bases. V lost 1 base to trimming and J lost 2 bases; unmatched junction nucleotides: 9. The CDR3 has 16 residues. Per germline, CDR1 SGDLS and CDR2 YYNGEE.

As concerns this clone: Distinct nucleotide sequences in the sample also encode this CDR3. This sequence joins TRBV27 and TRBJ1-2; possible D gene TRBD1, 5 bases. Germline CDR1 is MNHEY and CDR2 is SMNVEV (reference sequence). This CDR3 has 13 amino acids. The ends were cut back, 5 bases at V and 3 bases at J, with 10 bases in the middle. In nucleotides, the CDR3 is TGTGCCAGCAGTACAACAGGTTACTATGGCTACACCTTC. This sequence encodes CASSTTGYYGYTF.

Turning to this clone: The sample carries other DNA sequences with the same CDR3. This chain links TRBV9 with TRBJ2-7, with 9 bases aligning to TRBD2. The length of the CDR3 is 14 residues. Germline loops: CDR1 SGDLS, CDR2 YYNGEE. J was trimmed by 5 bases and V by 0 bases; bases with no gene match: 3. This CDR3 reads CASSVGGRVDEQYF. The CDR3 DNA is TGTGCCAGCAGCGTAGGCGGGAGGGTAGACGAGCAGTACTTC.

This clone appeared once. In the same sample, other DNA sequences code for this CDR3. The genes are TRBV4-3 and TRBJ2-1; the D call may be TRBD1 or TRBD2 (5 bases each). CDR3 length: 16 amino acids. The V end lost 3 bases, the J end lost 0 bases, and 12 bases lay between the germline ends. Looked up from germline, CDR1 is LGHNA and CDR2 is YSLEER. CDR3 coding DNA: TGCGCCAGCAGCCAGGGACCACCGGGCTCCTACAATGAGCAGTTCTTC. This sequence encodes CASSQGPPGSYNEQFF.

This clone was seen once. The chain recombines TRBV2 with TRBJ2-3; tentatively, D is TRBD2 (6 bases). The germline CDR1 and CDR2 sequences are SNHLY and FYNNEI. The CDR3 has 13 amino acids. Trimming took 2 bases from V and 5 from J, leaving 8 bases between them. The CDR3 loop is CASSETGGDTQYF. The CDR3 region has the DNA TGTGCCAGCAGTGAAACCGGGGGAGATACGCAGTATTTT.

V and J are TRBV9 and TRBJ2-1, with TRBD2 identical over 8 bases. Germline V gene data show CDR1 as SGDLS and CDR2 as YYNGEE. This CDR3 has 13 amino acids. Losses at the gene ends were 7 bases for V and 2 bases for J; bases not matched to a gene: 2. CDR3 region: CASGAGAYNEQFF. The CDR3 region has the DNA TGTGCCAGCGGAGCGGGAGCCTACAATGAGCAGTTCTTC. Variable domain in full (rest from reference TRBV9 and TRBJ2-1): DSGVTQTPKHLITATGQRVTLRCSPRSGDLSVYWYQQSLDQGLQFLIQYYNGEERAKGNILERFSAQQFPDLHSELNLSSLELGDSALYFCASGAGAYNEQFFGPGTRLTVL.

V is TRBV28 and J is TRBJ2-4; possible D gene TRBD2, 5 bases. CDR1 and CDR2 from the germline V gene are MDHEN and SYDVKM. This CDR3 is built from 15 residues. V dropped 3 bases and J dropped 9 bases, with 18 bases sitting between them. CDR3: CASSFSRLPRRIQYF. The CDR3 DNA follows: TGTGCCAGCAGTTTCTCACGACTACCCCGGCGCATTCAGTACTTC.

V gene TRBV6-5 combines with J gene TRBJ1-6; unclear D gene. V was shortened by 1 base and J by 2 bases, with 9 bases between the two germline ends. This CDR3 is built from 16 residues. From germline, CDR1 is MNHEY and CDR2 SVGAGI. CDR3 DNA: TGTGCCAGCAGTTACTTCAAGGGAACCTATAATTCACCCCTCCACTTT. Encoded protein: CASSYFKGTYNSPLHF.

The chain couples TRBV4-1 to TRBJ2-2, with a possible D match to TRBD2 (5 bases). The CDR3 covers 16 residues. Trimming cost V 0 bases and J 1 base, with 9 bases left between them. The V gene's germline CDR1 is MGHRA and CDR2 YSYEKL. The CDR3, as DNA: TGCGCCAGCAGCCAAGATGCGGGTTGGAACACCGGGGAGCTGTTTTTT. It yields the protein CASSQDAGWNTGELFF.

This chain links TRBV2 with TRBJ2-7; the D gene could be TRBD1 or TRBD2 (5 bases each). V was shortened by 6 bases and J by 0 bases, with 12 bases between the two germline ends. There are 14 residues in the CDR3. From germline, CDR1 is SNHLY and CDR2 FYNNEI. CDR3 in amino acids: CASRPFGASYEQYF. The CDR3, as DNA: TGTGCCAGCAGGCCCTTCGGGGCCTCCTACGAGCAGTACTTC.

This chain uses TRBV9 with TRBJ2-7; 9 nucleotides match TRBD2. There are 18 residues in the CDR3. V was clipped by 0 bases and J by 4 bases; unmatched bases: 14. Per the germline V gene, CDR1 is SGDLS and CDR2 is YYNGEE. CDR3 region: CASSVGTELAGVRYEQYF. CDR3 in DNA: TGTGCCAGCAGCGTAGGGACAGAATTAGCGGGAGTGCGATACGAGCAGTACTTC.

To note about this clone: The sample has other DNA sequences that encode this CDR3 too. The V call is TRBV27, the J call TRBJ2-1, with D uncertain. Trimming cost V 6 bases and J 0 bases, with 3 bases left between them. The CDR3 runs to 12 residues. The germline V gene encodes CDR1 MNHEY and CDR2 SMNVEV (reference sequence). The CDR3: CASSLSYNEQFF. The CDR3 nucleotides are TGTGCCAGCAGCCTCTCCTACAATGAGCAGTTCTTC.